This entry features one T cell receptor (beta chain) sequence. Its antigen is not identified. Clones were read by immunoSEQ multiplex PCR, and TCRdb kept only the in-frame ones, dropping some. The top ten clones hold 6.4% of a sample with about 350,000 clones, about nine tenths of them seen once. The V end lost 1 base, the J end lost 8 bases, and 5 bases lay between the germline ends. Germline CDR1 LGHNA, CDR2 YSLEER. The CDR3 has 11 amino acids. This sample was taken from a study of Ad26.COV2.S vaccination and SARS-CoV-2 variants. Study summary: Donor got 5x10^10 or 1x10^11 viral particles of Ad26.COV2.S. Regarding the study as a whole: Spike-specific responses of CD8+ and CD4+ T cells were reported to display substantial breadth after vaccination. Breadth and depth estimates from TCRs may understate total T cell responses.

The treatment here: 15 to 20 received Ad26.COV2.S at low or high dose, single or two shots; several received placebo; per-sample allocation not given. Samples were taken on day 63 after the first vaccine or placebo injection. The clonotype comes from a person between 18 and 65 years old who received the Ad26.COV2.S COVID-19 vaccine or a placebo. The source material was peripheral blood, sampled in a trial of Ad26.COV2.S vaccine versus placebo. The chain uses TRBV4-3 and TRBJ1-2; D unresolved. The CDR3 loop is CASSQGEGYTF. In nucleotides, the CDR3 is TGCGCCAGCAGCCAAGGGGAAGGCTACACCTTC.